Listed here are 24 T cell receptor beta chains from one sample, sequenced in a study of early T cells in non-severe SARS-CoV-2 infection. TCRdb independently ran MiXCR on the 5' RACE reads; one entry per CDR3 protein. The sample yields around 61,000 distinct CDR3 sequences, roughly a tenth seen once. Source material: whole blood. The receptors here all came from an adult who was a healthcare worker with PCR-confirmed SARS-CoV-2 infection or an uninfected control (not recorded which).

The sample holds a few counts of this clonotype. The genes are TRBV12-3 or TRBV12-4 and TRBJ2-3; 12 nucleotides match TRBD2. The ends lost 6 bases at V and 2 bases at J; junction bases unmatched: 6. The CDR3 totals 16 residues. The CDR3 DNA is TGTGCCAGCAGCCGTGGACTAGCGGGGAACACAGATACGCAGTATTTT. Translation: CASSRGLAGNTDTQYF.

The CDR3 DNA is TGCAGTGCTTACCGGGACAGGGACTACGAGCAGTACTTC. Its translation is CSAYRDRDYEQYF. This rearrangement joins TRBV20-1 to TRBJ2-7; 9 bases match TRBD1. The CDR3 is 13 residues long. From germline, CDR1 is DFQATT and CDR2 SNEGSKA (reference sequence). V shed 5 bases, J shed 3 bases, and the junction held 5 bases outside the gene matches.

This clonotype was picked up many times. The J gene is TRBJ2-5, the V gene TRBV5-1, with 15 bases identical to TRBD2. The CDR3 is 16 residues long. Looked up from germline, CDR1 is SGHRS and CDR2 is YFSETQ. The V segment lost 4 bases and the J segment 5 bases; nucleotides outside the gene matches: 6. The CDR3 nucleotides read TGCGCCAGCAGCCCGGGACTAGCGGGAGGAGTGGAGACCCAGTACTTC. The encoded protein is CASSPGLAGGVETQYF.

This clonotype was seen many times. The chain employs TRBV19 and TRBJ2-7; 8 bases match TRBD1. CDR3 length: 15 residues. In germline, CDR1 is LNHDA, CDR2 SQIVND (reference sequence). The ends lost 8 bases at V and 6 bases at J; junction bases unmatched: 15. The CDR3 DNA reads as TGTGCCAGTGCAAGCCTCGCAGGGGGCACCGGCGAGCAGTACTTC. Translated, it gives CASASLAGGTGEQYF.

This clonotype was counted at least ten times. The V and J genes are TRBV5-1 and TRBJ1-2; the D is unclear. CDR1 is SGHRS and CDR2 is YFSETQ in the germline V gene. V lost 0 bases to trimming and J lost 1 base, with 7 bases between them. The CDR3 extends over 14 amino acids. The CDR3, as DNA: TGCGCCAGCAGCTTGGGAGGAAATAACTATGGCTACACCTTC. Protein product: CASSLGGNNYGYTF.

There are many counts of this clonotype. CDR3 protein: CASSGGGTANTEAFF. CDR3 nucleotides: TGTGCCAGCAGCGGGGGAGGGACAGCTAACACTGAAGCTTTCTTT. The V and J genes are TRBV7-8 and TRBJ1-1; 7 nucleotides align to TRBD1. Germline CDR1 reads SGHVS; CDR2 reads FQNEAQ. The CDR3 is made up of 15 amino acids. The trim removed 5 bases at V and 2 bases at J, leaving 8 bases unmatched.

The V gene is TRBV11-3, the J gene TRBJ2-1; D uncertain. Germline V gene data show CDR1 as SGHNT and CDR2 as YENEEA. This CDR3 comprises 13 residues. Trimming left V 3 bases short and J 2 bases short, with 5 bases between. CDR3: CASSFRTYNEQFF. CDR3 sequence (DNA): TGTGCCAGCAGCTTCAGGACCTACAATGAGCAGTTCTTC.

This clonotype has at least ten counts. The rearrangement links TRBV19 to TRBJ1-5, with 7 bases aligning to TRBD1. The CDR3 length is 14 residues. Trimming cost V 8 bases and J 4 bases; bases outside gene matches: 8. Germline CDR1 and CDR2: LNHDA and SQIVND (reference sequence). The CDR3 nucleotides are TGTGCCAGTTCCGGGACAGAATTGAATCAGCCCCAGCATTTT. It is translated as CASSGTELNQPQHF. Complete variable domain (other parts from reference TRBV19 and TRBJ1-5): DGGITQSPKYLFRKEGQNVTLSCEQNLNHDAMYWYRQDPGQGLRLIYYSQIVNDFQKGDIAEGYSVSREKKESFPLTVTSAQKNPTAFYLCASSGTELNQPQHFGDGTRLSIL.

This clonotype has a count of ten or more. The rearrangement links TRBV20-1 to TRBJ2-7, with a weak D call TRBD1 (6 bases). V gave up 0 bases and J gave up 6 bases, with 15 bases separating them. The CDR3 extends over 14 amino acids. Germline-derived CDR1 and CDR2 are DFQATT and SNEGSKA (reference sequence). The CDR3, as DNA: TGCAGTGCTAGAGAGGACAGTCCATTTTCCGAGCAGTACTTC. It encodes CSAREDSPFSEQYF.

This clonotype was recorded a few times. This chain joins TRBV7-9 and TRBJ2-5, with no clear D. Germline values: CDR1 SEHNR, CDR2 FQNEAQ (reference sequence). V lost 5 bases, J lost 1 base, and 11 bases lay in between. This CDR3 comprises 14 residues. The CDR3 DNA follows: TGTGCCAGCAGCCCCCTATCTGGCCAAGAGACCCAGTACTTC. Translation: CASSPLSGQETQYF.

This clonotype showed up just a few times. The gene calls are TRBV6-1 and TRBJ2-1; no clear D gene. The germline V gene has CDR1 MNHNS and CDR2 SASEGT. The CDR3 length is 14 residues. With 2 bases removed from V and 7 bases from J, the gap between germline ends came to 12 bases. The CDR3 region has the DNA TGTGCCAGCAGTGAAATGGCGGCTAAGAATGAGCAGTTCTTC. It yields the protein CASSEMAAKNEQFF.

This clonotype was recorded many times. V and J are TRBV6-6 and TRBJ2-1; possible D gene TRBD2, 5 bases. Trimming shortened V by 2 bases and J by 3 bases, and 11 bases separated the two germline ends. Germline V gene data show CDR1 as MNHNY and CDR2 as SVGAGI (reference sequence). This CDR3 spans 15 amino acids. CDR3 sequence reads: CASSYAAEGYNEQFF. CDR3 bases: TGTGCCAGCAGTTACGCCGCCGAGGGCTACAATGAGCAGTTCTTC.

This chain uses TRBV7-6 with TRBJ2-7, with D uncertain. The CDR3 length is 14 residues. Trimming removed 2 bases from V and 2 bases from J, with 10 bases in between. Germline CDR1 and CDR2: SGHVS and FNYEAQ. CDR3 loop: CASSLRPDTYEQYF. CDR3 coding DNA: TGTGCCAGCAGCTTAAGGCCCGATACCTACGAGCAGTACTTC.

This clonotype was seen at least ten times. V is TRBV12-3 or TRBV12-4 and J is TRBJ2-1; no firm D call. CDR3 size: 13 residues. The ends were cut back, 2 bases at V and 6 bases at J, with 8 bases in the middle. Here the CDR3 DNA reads TGTGCCAGCAGTTTATTCCTATCCAATGAGCAGTTCTTC. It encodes CASSLFLSNEQFF.

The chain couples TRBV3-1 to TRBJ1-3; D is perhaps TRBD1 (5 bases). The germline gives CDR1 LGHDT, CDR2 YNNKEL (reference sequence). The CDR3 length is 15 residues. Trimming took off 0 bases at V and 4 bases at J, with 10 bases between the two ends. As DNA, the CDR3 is TGTGCCAGCAGCCAAGATTCAGGGTCCGGAAACACCATATATTTT. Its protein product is CASSQDSGSGNTIYF.

The CDR3 region is CASSSGRLGYGYTF. Here the CDR3 DNA reads TGTGCCAGCAGTTCCGGCCGATTAGGCTATGGCTACACCTTC. The V gene is TRBV7-2, the J gene TRBJ1-2; no firm D call. Germline lookup yields CDR1 SGHTA and CDR2 FQGNSA. Trimming left V 6 bases short and J 4 bases short, with 15 bases between. This CDR3 has 14 residues.

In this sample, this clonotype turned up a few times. The CDR3 spells CASSVNTGELFF. The CDR3, as DNA: TGTGCCAGCAGCGTAAACACCGGGGAGCTGTTTTTT. The chain employs TRBV9 and TRBJ2-2; no clear D. V lost 1 base and J 2 bases, leaving 0 bases between the germline ends. This CDR3 spans 12 amino acids. Per germline, CDR1 SGDLS and CDR2 YYNGEE.

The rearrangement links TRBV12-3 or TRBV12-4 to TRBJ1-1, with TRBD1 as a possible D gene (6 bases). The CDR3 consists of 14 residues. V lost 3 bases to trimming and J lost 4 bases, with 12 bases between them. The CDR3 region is CASSLGGASTEAFF. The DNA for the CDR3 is TGTGCCAGCAGTTTGGGGGGGGCCAGCACTGAAGCTTTCTTT.

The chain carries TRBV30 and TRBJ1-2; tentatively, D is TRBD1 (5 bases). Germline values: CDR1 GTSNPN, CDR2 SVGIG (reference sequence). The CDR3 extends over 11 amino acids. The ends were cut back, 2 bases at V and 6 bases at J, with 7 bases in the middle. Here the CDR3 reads CAWSQGDGYTF. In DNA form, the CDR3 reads TGTGCCTGGAGTCAGGGAGATGGCTACACCTTC.

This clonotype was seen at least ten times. The CDR3 sequence: CASSQSRGAYEQYF. As DNA, the CDR3 is TGTGCCAGCAGCCAAAGTAGAGGGGCCTACGAGCAGTACTTC. This chain links TRBV14 with TRBJ2-7, with D perhaps assigned TRBD1 or TRBD2 (5 bases each). The CDR3 consists of 14 residues. The germline CDR1 and CDR2 sequences are SGHDN and FVKESK. Trimming took off 2 bases at V and 2 bases at J, with 10 bases between the two ends. Full variable domain (remainder filled in from reference TRBV14 and TRBJ2-7): EAGVTQFPSHSVIEKGQTVTLRCDPISGHDNLYWYRRVMGKEIKFLLHFVKESKQDESGMPNNRFLAERTGGTYSTLKVQPAELEDSGVYFCASSQSRGAYEQYFGPGTRLTVT.

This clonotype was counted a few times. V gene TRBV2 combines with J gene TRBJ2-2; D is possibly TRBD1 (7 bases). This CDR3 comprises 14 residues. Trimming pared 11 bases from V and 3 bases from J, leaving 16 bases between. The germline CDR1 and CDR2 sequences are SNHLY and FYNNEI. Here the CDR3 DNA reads TGTGCCCAGGGGGGCGGGAAGGACACCGGGGAGCTGTTTTTT. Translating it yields CAQGGGKDTGELFF.

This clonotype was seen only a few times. In DNA, the CDR3 is TGCGCCAGCAGCTTGCTGGGGGGGACAGGAGACGGTGTAGCTTTCTTT. Translating it yields CASSLLGGTGDGVAFF. The chain combines TRBV5-1 with TRBJ1-1, with 8 positions matching TRBD1. The CDR3 is made up of 16 amino acids. Germline assignment: CDR1 SGHRS and CDR2 YFSETQ. With V trimmed by 1 base and J by 10 bases, 15 bases remained unmatched.

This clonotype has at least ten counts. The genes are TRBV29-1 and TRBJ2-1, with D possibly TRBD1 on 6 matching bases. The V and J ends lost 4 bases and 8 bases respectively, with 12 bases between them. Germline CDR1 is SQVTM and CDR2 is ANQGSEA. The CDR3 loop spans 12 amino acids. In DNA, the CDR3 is TGCAGCGTTGTTGGGGGCAGAGATGAGCAGTTCTTC. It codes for CSVVGGRDEQFF.

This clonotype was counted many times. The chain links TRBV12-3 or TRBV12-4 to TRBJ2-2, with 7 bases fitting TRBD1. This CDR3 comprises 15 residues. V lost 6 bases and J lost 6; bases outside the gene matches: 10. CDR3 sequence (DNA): TGTGCCAGCAGCCTCGATCAGGGGGTCGCCGGGGAGCTGTTTTTT. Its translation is CASSLDQGVAGELFF.